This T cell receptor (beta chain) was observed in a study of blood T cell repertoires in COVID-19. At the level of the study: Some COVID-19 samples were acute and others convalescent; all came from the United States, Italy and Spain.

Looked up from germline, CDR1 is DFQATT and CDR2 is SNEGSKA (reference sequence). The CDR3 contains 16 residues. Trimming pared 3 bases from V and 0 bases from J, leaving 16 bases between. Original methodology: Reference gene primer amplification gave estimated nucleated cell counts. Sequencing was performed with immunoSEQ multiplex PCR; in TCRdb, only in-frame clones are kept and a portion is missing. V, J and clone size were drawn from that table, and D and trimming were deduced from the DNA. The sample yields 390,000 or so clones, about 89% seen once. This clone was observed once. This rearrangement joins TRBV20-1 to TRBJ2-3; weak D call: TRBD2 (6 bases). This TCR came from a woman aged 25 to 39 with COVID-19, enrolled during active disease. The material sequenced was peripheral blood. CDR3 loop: CSASSPGRGSTDTQYF. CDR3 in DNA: TGCAGTGCTAGTTCCCCCGGGCGGGGAAGCACAGATACGCAGTATTTT.